This paragraph covers one T cell receptor (beta chain) sequence. There is no known antigen for this receptor. Base qualities were left out, and no much larger clone turns up one base away. Reading the germline V gene gives CDR1 SGDLS and CDR2 YYNGEE. From the cysteine up to the phenylalanine, the CDR3 has a length of 15 residues. This entry keeps only the CDR3 DNA: 45 bases, framed from base 1. V and J are trimmed by 0 bases and 5 bases, and the gene matches miss 8 bases of the junction. These data are taken from a study of shared clonotypes between healthy human individuals (dated by TCRdb to 2020 to 2022). As for the study more broadly: Two women and a few men aged 18 to 49 years were included in the cohort. For each donor, three plates each were used for CD4 naive and CD4 memory, two plates were used for CD8 naive, and one plate was used for CD8 memory. Each donor's leukapheresis produced roughly between roughly 0.85 and 9.5 billion PBMCs. To increase sequencing depth and limit assay-specific biases, different laboratories used diverse techniques to prepare libraries and sequence TCR repertoires. To estimate repertoire size and how much clonotype sharing occurs between individuals, the study deeply sequenced the blood TCR repertoires of roughly 5 healthy adults.

Using the deep immunoSEQ assay, multiplex PCR amplified TCR CDR3 regions from genomic DNA. Genomic DNA extracted from each cell subset was distributed evenly over all wells of several immunoSEQ 96-well plates, and each plate served as one replicate. Each replicate PCR for sorted subsets received approximately 220 ng genomic DNA, equal to about 30,000 T cell genomes. The purified libraries were quantified using a Qubit 3.0 fluorometer, sized with a Bioanalyzer 2100, and then quantified again using the KAPA Library Quantification kit. Every immunoSEQ 96-well plate was sequenced on a separate single-read 150-cycle Illumina NextSeq 550 flow cell. The study's own analysis went as follows. The immunoSEQ output contained only junctional sequences without quality scores, so filtering could not match that applied to full-length reads. Sequences were annotated with PyIR, a Python wrapper for IgBLAST v1.9, and V/J genes and CDR3 were assigned using IMGT germline references. Any read was removed if the V/J assignment was weak (E-value above 1e-6), the CDR3 was missing, or the read contained stop codons, out-of-frame junctions, or ambiguous translated residues. V3J clonotypes were defined by identical inferred V gene, J gene, and CDR3 amino acid sequence. To compute the percentage overlap between repertoires, the number of shared unique clonotypes was divided by the size of the smaller repertoire. Three approaches were used to assess repertoire richness: RTK rarefaction, the Chao1 estimator, and Recon v2.1 estimates of unobserved clonotypes. Generation probabilities for all TCRbeta clonotypes obtained by the gDNA method from a handful of donors were computed using OLGA. TCRdb re-hosts the immuneACCESS table, in-frame sequences only. Its copies lack some clones; in the studies checked, an unresolved V gene accounts for under half of them, and the cause for the rest is not known. The D gene and trimming were derived from the DNA, and the V and J assignments and clone size from that table. The sample profile shows 2 million to 2.5 million clones; almost 96% of them were found once. Approximately 0.13% of the sample rests with the top ten.

Healthy HIV-negative adults with no recently reported acute infections or vaccinations were included as donors. Every donor was a Caucasian adult living in Nashville, Tennessee, USA. CD4+ T cells were enriched by magnetic negative selection, after which naive cells were positively selected on CD45RA and the negative fraction was taken as the memory subset. Blood was collected by leukapheresis, and PBMCs were isolated by Ficoll-Histopaque density gradient centrifugation and then cryopreserved in liquid nitrogen vapor phase. Analytical flow cytometry was used to check the purity and quantity of every magnetically sorted T cell population. Genomic DNA was isolated from each sorted fraction and quantified by UV absorbance on a Nanodrop 2000c. General findings and caveats noted by the study authors: Compared with non-shared clonotypes, the clonotypes found in all four sorted-subset donors had higher generation probabilities. Pairwise subsampling indicated that sequencing depth was expected to affect the degree of clonotype sharing among donors. Rarefaction of sorted-subset datasets indicated incomplete sequencing despite the large sequencing depth. Sampling was restricted to blood, and TCR repertoires in tissue are likely to differ from TCR repertoires in blood. Naive subsets generally had larger estimated clonotype richness than memory subsets. Sharing across several donors was observed for around 5% of naive CD4, under 4% of naive CD8, about 2.5% of memory CD4, and about 0.4% of memory CD8 clonotypes. Because the study included a small number of donors, the genetic and exposure-history diversity represented was limited.

Sequencing input: naive CD4+ T cells sorted from blood. Taken with the paper, the label for cell subset or site translates to: CD45RA+ positively selected. The TCR was taken from a man younger than 35 in good health. Here the chain combines TRBV9 and TRBJ2-7, with TRBD2 identical over 7 junction bases. The CDR3 loop reads CASSVVGGNLHEQYF. The bases are TGTGCCAGCAGCGTAGTGGGAGGGAATCTGCACGAGCAGTACTTC.